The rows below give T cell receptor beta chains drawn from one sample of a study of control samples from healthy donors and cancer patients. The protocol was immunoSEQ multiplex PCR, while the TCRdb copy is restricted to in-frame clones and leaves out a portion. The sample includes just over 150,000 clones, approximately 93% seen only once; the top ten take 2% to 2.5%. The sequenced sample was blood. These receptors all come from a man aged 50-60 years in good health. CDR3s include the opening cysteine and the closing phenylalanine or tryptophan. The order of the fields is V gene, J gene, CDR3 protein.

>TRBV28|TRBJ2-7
CASSPGTPSSYEQYF
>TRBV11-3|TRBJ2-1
CASSLGGASGNEQFF
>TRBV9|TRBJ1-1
CASSVEAMNTEAFF
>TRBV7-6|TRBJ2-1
CASSLGGRRDGEQFF
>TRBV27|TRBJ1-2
CASSFAGANYGYTF
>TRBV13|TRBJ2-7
CASSLDSYEQYF
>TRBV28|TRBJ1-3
CASSPLGGTTSGNTIYF
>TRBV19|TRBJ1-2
CASSRTGGDYGYTF
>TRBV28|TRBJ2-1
CASSSRKPSGDSSYNEQFF
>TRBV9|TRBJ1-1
CASSEQGANTEAFF
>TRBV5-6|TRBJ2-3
CASSVRDREDTQYF
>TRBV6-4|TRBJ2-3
CASSDSPGGPTDTQYF
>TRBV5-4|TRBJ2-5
CASSLVSSQETQYF
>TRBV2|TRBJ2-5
CASSPGQLQETQYF
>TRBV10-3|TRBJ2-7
CAISESKGQGYEQYF
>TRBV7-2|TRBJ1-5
CASSHRGLSNQPQHF
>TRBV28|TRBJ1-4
CAVFSNEKLFF
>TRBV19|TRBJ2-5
CASIGLAGGRETQYF
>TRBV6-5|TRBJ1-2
CASASGGTAGFGYTF
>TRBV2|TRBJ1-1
CASVRQTGGLSAFF
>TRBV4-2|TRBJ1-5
CASSQGTGNQPQHF
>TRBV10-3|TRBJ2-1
CATKRESEQFF
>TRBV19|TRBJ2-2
CASRHGLNFGTGELFF